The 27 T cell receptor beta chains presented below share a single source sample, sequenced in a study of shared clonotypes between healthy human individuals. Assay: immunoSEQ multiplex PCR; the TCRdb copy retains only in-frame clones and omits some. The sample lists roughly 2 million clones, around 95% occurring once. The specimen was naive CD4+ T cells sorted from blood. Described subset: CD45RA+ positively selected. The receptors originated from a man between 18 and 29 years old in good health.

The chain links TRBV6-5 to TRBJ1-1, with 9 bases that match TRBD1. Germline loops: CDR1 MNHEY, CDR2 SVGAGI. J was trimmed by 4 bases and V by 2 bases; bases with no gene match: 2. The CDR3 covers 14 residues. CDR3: CASSYQDRGTEAFF. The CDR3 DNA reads TGTGCCAGCAGTTACCAGGACAGGGGCACTGAAGCTTTCTTT.

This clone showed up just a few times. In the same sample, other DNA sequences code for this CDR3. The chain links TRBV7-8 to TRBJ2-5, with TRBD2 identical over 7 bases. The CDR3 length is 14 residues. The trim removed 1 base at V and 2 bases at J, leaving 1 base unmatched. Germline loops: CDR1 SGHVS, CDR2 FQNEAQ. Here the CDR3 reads CASSLGLAQETQYF. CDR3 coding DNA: TGTGCCAGCAGCTTAGGACTAGCTCAAGAGACCCAGTACTTC.

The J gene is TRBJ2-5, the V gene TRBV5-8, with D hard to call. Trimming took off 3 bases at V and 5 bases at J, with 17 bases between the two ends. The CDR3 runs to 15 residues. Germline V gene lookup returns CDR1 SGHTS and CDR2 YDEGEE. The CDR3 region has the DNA TGTGCCAGCAGCTCGACCCGTCTGGCGACGGAGACCCAGTACTTC. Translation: CASSSTRLATETQYF.

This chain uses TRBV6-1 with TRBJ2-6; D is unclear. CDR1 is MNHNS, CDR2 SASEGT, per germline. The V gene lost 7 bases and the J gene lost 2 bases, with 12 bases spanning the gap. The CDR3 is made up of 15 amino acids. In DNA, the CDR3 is TGTGCCAGCAATGTGAATTCAGCTGGGGCCAACGTCCTGACTTTC. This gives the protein CASNVNSAGANVLTF.

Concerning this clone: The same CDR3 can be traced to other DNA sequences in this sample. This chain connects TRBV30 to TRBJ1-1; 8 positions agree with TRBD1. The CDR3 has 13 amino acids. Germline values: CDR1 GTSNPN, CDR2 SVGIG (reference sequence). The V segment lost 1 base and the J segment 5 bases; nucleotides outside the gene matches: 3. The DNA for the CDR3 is TGTGCCTGGAGTGGACAGGGGAGAACTGAAGCTTTCTTT. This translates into CAWSGQGRTEAFF.

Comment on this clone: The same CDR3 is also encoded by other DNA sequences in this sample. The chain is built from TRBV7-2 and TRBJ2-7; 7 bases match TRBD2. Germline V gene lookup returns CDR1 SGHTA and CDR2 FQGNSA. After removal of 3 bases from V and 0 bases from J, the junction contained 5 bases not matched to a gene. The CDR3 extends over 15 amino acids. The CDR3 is CASSFSGLSSYEQYF. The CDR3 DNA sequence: TGTGCCAGCAGCTTTAGCGGGCTGAGCTCCTACGAGCAGTACTTC.

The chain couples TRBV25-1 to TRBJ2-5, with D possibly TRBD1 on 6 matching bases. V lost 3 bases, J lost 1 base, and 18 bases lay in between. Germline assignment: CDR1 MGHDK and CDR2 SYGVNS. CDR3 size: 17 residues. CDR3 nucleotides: TGTGCCAGCAGTGAGCCGACGGTGACGGACAGCCAAGAGACCCAGTACTTC. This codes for CASSEPTVTDSQETQYF. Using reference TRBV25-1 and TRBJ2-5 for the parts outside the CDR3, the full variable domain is EADIYQTPRYLVIGTGKKITLECSQTMGHDKMYWYQQDPGMELHLIHYSYGVNSTEKGDLSSESTVSRIRTEHFPLTLESARPSHTSQYLCASSEPTVTDSQETQYFGPGTRLLVL.

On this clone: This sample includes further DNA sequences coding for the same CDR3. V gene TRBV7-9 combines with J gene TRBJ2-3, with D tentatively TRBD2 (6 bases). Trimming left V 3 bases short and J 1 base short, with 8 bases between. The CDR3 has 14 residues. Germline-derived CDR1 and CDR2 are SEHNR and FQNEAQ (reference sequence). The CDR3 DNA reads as TGTGCCAGCAGCTTCTCTAGCGGCACAGATACGCAGTATTTT. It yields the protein CASSFSSGTDTQYF.

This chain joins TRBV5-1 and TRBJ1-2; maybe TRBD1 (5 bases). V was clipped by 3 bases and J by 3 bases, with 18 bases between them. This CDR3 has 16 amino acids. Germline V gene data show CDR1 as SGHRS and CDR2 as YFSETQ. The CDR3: CASSSGEGNRDYGYTF. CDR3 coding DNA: TGCGCCAGCAGCTCGGGGGAGGGCAATCGCGACTATGGCTACACCTTC.

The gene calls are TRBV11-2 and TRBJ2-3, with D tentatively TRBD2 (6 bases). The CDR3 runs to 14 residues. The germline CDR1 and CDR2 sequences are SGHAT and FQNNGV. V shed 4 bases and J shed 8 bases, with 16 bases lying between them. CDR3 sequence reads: CASSYPGPAGTQYF. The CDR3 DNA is TGTGCCAGCAGCTACCCGGGACCAGCGGGTACGCAGTATTTT. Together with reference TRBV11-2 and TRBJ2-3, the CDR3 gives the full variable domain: EAGVAQSPRYKIIEKRQSVAFWCNPISGHATLYWYQQILGQGPKLLIQFQNNGVVDDSQLPKDRFSAERLKGVDSTLKIQPAKLEDSAVYLCASSYPGPAGTQYFGPGTRLTVL.

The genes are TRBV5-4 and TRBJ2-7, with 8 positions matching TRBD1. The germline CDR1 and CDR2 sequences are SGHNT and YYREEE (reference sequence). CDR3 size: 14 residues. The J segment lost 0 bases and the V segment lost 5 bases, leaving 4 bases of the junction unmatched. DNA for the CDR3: TGTGCCAGCAGAAAACAGGGGGACTCCTACGAGCAGTACTTC. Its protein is CASRKQGDSYEQYF.

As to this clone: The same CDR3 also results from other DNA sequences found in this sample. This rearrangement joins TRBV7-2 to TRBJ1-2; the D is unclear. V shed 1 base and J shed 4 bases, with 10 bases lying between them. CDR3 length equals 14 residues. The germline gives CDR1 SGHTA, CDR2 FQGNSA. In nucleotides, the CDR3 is TGTGCCAGCAGCTTAGGCTCCGGGCCCTATGGCTACACCTTC. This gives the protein CASSLGSGPYGYTF.

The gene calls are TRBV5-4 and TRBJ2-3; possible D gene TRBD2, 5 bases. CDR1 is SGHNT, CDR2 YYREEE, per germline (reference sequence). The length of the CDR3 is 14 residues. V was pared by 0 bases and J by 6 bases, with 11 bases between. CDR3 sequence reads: CASSLALGKDTQYF. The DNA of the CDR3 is TGTGCCAGCAGCTTGGCCCTCGGGAAGGATACGCAGTATTTT.

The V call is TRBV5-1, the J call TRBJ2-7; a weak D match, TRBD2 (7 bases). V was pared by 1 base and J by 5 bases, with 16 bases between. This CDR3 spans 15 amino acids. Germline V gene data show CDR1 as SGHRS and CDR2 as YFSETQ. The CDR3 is CASSLRAGGRNEQYF. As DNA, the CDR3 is TGCGCCAGCAGCTTGAGGGCCGGGGGGCGTAACGAGCAGTACTTC.

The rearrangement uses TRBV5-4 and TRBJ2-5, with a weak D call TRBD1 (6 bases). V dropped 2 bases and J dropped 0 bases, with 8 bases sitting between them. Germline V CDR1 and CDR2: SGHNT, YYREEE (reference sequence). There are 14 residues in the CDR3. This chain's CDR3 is CASSFRDNQETQYF. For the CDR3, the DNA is TGTGCCAGCAGCTTCCGGGACAACCAAGAGACCCAGTACTTC.

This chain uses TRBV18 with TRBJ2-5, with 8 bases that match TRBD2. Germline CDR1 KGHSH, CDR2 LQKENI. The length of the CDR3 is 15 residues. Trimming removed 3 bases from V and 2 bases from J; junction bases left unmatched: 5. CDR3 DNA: TGTGCCAGCTCACCGGCCGGGACTAGACAAGAGACCCAGTACTTC. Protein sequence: CASSPAGTRQETQYF.

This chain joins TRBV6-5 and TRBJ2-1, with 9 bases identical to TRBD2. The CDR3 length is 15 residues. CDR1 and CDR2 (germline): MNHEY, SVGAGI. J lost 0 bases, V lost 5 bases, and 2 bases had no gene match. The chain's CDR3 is CASSTLAGSYNEQFF. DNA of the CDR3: TGTGCCAGCAGTACACTAGCGGGCTCCTACAATGAGCAGTTCTTC.

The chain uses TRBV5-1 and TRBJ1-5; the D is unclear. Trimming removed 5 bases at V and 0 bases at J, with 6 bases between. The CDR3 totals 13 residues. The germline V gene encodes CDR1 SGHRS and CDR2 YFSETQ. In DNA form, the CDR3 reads TGCGCCAGCAGGGCGGATAGCAATCAGCCCCAGCATTTT. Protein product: CASRADSNQPQHF.

The CDR3 DNA reads as TGTGCCAGTAGTATAGAGTTACAGGGGAGAGGCTACACCTTC. Translating gives CASSIELQGRGYTF. The V call is TRBV19, the J call TRBJ1-2; 7 bases are shared with TRBD1. Looked up from germline, CDR1 is LNHDA and CDR2 is SQIVND (reference sequence). The CDR3 has 14 residues. J gave up 8 bases and V 0 bases, and 6 bases lay outside the gene matches.

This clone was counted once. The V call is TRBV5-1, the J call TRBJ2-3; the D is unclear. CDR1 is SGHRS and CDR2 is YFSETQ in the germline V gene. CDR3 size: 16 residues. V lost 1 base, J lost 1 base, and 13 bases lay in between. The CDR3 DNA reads TGCGCCAGCAGCTTGAGTAGGGCCTCGGGCACAGATACGCAGTATTTT. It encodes CASSLSRASGTDTQYF.

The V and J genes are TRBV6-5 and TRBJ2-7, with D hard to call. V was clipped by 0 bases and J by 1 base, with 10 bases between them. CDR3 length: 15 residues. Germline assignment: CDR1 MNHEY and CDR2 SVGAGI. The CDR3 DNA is TGTGCCAGCAGTTACTCGGGCCCAAGGTCCTACGAGCAGTACTTC. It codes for CASSYSGPRSYEQYF.

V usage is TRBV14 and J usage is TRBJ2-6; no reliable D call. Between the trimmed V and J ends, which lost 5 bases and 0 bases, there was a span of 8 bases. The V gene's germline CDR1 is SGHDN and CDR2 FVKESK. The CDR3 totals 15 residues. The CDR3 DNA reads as TGTGCCAGCAGCAAACAGCCCTCTGGGGCCAACGTCCTGACTTTC. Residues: CASSKQPSGANVLTF.

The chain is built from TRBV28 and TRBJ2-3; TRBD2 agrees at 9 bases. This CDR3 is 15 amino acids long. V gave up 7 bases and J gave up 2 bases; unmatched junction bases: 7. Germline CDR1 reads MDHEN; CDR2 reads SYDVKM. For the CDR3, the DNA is TGTGCCAGCATAGGCGGGGGGGGTCCCACAGATACGCAGTATTTT. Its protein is CASIGGGGPTDTQYF. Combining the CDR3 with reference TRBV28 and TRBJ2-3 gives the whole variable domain DVKVTQSSRYLVKRTGEKVFLECVQDMDHENMFWYRQDPGLGLRLIYFSYDVKMKEKGDIPEGYSVSREKKERFSLILESASTNQTSMYLCASIGGGGPTDTQYFGPGTRLTVL.

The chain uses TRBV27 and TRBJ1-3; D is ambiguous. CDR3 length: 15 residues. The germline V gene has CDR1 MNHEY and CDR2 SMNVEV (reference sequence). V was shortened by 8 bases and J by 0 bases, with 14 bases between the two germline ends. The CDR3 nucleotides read TGTGCCAGCCGACAATCCACTTCCTCTGGAAACACCATATATTTT. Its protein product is CASRQSTSSGNTIYF.

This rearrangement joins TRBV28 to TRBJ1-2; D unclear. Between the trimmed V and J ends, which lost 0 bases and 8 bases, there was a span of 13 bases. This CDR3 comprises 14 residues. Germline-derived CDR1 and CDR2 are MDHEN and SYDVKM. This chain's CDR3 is CASSLWAGFGGYTF. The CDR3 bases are TGTGCCAGCAGTTTATGGGCGGGATTTGGGGGCTACACCTTC.

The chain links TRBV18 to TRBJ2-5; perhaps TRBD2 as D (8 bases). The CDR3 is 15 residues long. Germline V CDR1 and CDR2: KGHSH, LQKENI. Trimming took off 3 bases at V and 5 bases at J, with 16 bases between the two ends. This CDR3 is CASSPSGGGWETQYF. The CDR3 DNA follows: TGTGCCAGCTCACCTTCGGGAGGGGGCTGGGAGACCCAGTACTTC.

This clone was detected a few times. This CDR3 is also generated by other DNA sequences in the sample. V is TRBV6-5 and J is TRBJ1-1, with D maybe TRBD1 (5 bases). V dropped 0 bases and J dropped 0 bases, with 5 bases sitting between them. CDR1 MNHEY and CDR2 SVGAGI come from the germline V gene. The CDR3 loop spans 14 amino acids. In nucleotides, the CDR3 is TGTGCCAGCAGTTACTCCAGGGTGAACACTGAAGCTTTCTTT. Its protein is CASSYSRVNTEAFF.